These T cell receptor beta chains were read from a single sample in a study of cytomegalovirus exposure and HLA in healthy donors. Clones were read by immunoSEQ multiplex PCR, and TCRdb kept only the in-frame ones, dropping some. Among about 130,000 clones listed, almost 85% were seen once. The sequenced sample was PBMCs. The receptors were sampled from a boy under 10 years old in good health and CMV-seronegative. CDR3s leave out the opening cysteine and the closing phenylalanine or tryptophan. Size tells how often a clone was seen (once, few, many) or the class of an expanded clone, and some rows leave it out.

J gene: TRBJ1-5; clone size: .; V gene: TRBV7-2; CDR3 protein: ASSLDRVNQPQH
J gene: TRBJ1-1; clone size: .; V gene: TRBV9; CDR3 protein: ASSEWTGGTAF
J gene: TRBJ2-7; clone size: .; V gene: TRBV27; CDR3 protein: ASSLLGAGGTHSYEQY
J gene: TRBJ2-7; clone size: .; V gene: TRBV27; CDR3 protein: ASSLMAGSYEQY
J gene: TRBJ1-6; clone size: .; V gene: TRBV6-5; CDR3 protein: ASSYSGVWNSPLH
J gene: TRBJ1-2; clone size: few; V gene: TRBV10-3; CDR3 protein: AIRGTDYNYGYT
J gene: TRBJ1-4; clone size: .; V gene: TRBV6-5; CDR3 protein: ASSLDRGTEKLF
J gene: TRBJ1-1; clone size: .; V gene: TRBV30; CDR3 protein: AWSVWDRVNTEAF
J gene: TRBJ1-5; clone size: .; V gene: TRBV19; CDR3 protein: ATAGQAAQPQH
J gene: TRBJ2-3; clone size: .; V gene: TRBV5-1; CDR3 protein: ASTRTGESTDTQY
J gene: TRBJ2-3; clone size: .; V gene: TRBV2; CDR3 protein: ASSLKTFRSTDTQY
J gene: TRBJ2-2; clone size: .; V gene: TRBV29-1; CDR3 protein: SVEDLGTETGELF
J gene: TRBJ2-2; clone size: .; V gene: TRBV11-3; CDR3 protein: ASSPLGTGTTGELF
J gene: TRBJ2-3; clone size: .; V gene: TRBV6-6; CDR3 protein: ASSYAGATDTQY
J gene: TRBJ1-1; clone size: .; V gene: TRBV11-2; CDR3 protein: ASSWDRTMNTEAF
J gene: TRBJ1-3; clone size: .; V gene: TRBV30; CDR3 protein: AWSASGGSGNTIY
J gene: TRBJ1-1; clone size: .; V gene: TRBV30; CDR3 protein: AWSPRGITEAF
J gene: TRBJ1-3; clone size: .; V gene: TRBV30; CDR3 protein: AWSVGRDSSGNTIY
J gene: TRBJ2-4; clone size: few; V gene: TRBV7-9; CDR3 protein: ASSSSGGYGNLAKNIQY
J gene: TRBJ1-1; clone size: .; V gene: TRBV6-1; CDR3 protein: ASSRDRKNTEAF
J gene: TRBJ1-6; clone size: .; V gene: TRBV27; CDR3 protein: ASRPQPGQRNSPLH
J gene: TRBJ1-1; clone size: .; V gene: TRBV13; CDR3 protein: ASSLGKNTEAF
J gene: TRBJ1-1; clone size: .; V gene: TRBV7-3; CDR3 protein: ASSFLRRDRGTEAF
J gene: TRBJ1-2; clone size: once; V gene: TRBV19; CDR3 protein: ASSRDRANYGYT
J gene: TRBJ2-1; clone size: once; V gene: TRBV10-1; CDR3 protein: ASRHPVGGRLNEQF
J gene: TRBJ2-3; clone size: .; V gene: TRBV6-4; CDR3 protein: ASSADSYHTDTQY
J gene: TRBJ2-7; clone size: once; V gene: TRBV6-6; CDR3 protein: ASSLTSGANEQY
J gene: TRBJ1-5; clone size: .; V gene: TRBV9; CDR3 protein: ASNTGGYSNQPQH
J gene: TRBJ1-1; clone size: .; V gene: TRBV6-4; CDR3 protein: ASSPGTGGGTEAF
J gene: TRBJ1-1; clone size: .; V gene: TRBV7-9; CDR3 protein: ASSFLGQGNTEAF
J gene: TRBJ1-1; clone size: .; V gene: TRBV4-3; CDR3 protein: ASSPSRGGRRTEAF
J gene: TRBJ2-7; clone size: .; V gene: TRBV7-2; CDR3 protein: ASSPRGSAPYEQY
J gene: TRBJ1-4; clone size: .; V gene: TRBV5-1; CDR3 protein: ASSLDRGREKLF
J gene: TRBJ1-1; clone size: .; V gene: TRBV29-1; CDR3 protein: SVTLMNTEAF
J gene: TRBJ2-1; clone size: .; V gene: TRBV2; CDR3 protein: ASTAGTNEQF
J gene: TRBJ2-1; clone size: .; V gene: TRBV5-1; CDR3 protein: ASSFSGRSGEQF
J gene: TRBJ1-2; clone size: .; V gene: TRBV18; CDR3 protein: ASSQIHRGLQYGYT
J gene: TRBJ1-4; clone size: .; V gene: TRBV7-2; CDR3 protein: ASSRATNEKLF
J gene: TRBJ1-1; clone size: .; V gene: TRBV11-3; CDR3 protein: ASSYGTAFSWANTEAF
J gene: TRBJ2-1; clone size: .; V gene: TRBV6-4; CDR3 protein: ASSDVPWRERYNEQF
J gene: TRBJ2-5; clone size: .; V gene: TRBV15; CDR3 protein: ATSRDRRIQETQY
J gene: TRBJ1-6; clone size: few; V gene: TRBV6-5; CDR3 protein: ASSYGDRDNSPLH
J gene: TRBJ2-1; clone size: .; V gene: TRBV16; CDR3 protein: ASSHPPPGGEQF
J gene: TRBJ1-3; clone size: few; V gene: TRBV7-7; CDR3 protein: ASSAGTPGRGSGNTIY
J gene: TRBJ1-3; clone size: .; V gene: TRBV19; CDR3 protein: ASRPTGNENTIY
J gene: TRBJ2-1; clone size: .; V gene: TRBV7-9; CDR3 protein: ASSSPRDRNQQF
J gene: TRBJ2-1; clone size: .; V gene: TRBV7-3; CDR3 protein: ASSLSGGRGDEQF
J gene: TRBJ1-2; clone size: .; V gene: TRBV6-5; CDR3 protein: ASSYWGDGYT
J gene: TRBJ2-1; clone size: once; V gene: TRBV15; CDR3 protein: ATRGLGSSYNEQF
J gene: TRBJ2-5; clone size: .; V gene: TRBV7-9; CDR3 protein: ASSVRQGRDQY
J gene: TRBJ2-2; clone size: .; V gene: TRBV30; CDR3 protein: AWSLIPGQGAGELF
J gene: TRBJ1-2; clone size: .; V gene: TRBV19; CDR3 protein: ASSDDRGHYGYT
J gene: TRBJ1-3; clone size: once; V gene: TRBV9; CDR3 protein: ASSPTEGAVGNTIY
J gene: TRBJ1-2; clone size: .; V gene: TRBV28; CDR3 protein: ASSFRDYGYT
J gene: TRBJ1-5; clone size: .; V gene: TRBV9; CDR3 protein: ASSGRGVNQPQH